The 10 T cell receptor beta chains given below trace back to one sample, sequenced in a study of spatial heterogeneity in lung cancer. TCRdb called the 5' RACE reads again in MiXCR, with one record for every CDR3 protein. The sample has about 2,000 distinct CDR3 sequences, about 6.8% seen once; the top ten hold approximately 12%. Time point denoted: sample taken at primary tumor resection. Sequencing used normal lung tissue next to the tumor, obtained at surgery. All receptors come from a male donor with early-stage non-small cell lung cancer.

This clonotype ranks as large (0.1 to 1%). The CDR3 DNA is TGTGCCAGCGGGGAAACGGGGGAAAAACTGTTTTTT. It codes for CASGETGEKLFF. This chain uses TRBV25-1 with TRBJ1-4, with D hard to call. The CDR3 spans 12 residues. The V gene lost 8 bases and the J gene lost 8 bases, with 12 bases spanning the gap. Looked up from germline, CDR1 is MGHDK and CDR2 is SYGVNS. Supplemented by reference TRBV25-1 and TRBJ1-4, the full variable domain reads EADIYQTPRYLVIGTGKKITLECSQTMGHDKMYWYQQDPGMELHLIHYSYGVNSTEKGDLSSESTVSRIRTEHFPLTLESARPSHTSQYLCASGETGEKLFFGSGTQLSVL.

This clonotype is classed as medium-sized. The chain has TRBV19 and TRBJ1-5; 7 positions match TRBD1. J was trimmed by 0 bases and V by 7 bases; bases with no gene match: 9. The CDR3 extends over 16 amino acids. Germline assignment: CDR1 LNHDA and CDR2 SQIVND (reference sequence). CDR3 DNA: TGTGCCAGTACCCTCTCGACAGGGCATAGCAATCAGCCCCAGCATTTT. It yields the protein CASTLSTGHSNQPQHF.

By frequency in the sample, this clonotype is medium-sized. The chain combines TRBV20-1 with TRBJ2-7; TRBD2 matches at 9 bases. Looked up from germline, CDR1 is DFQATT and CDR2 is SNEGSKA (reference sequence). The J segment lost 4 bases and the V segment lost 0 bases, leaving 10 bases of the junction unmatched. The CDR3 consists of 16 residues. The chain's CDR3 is CSAREIGGTSSYEQYF. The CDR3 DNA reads TGCAGTGCTAGAGAGATCGGGGGGACTAGCAGTTACGAGCAGTACTTC.

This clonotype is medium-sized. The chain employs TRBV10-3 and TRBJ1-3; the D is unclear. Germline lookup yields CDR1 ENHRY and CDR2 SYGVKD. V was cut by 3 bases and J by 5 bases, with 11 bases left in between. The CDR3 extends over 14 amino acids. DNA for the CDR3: TGTGCCATCAGTGAAACTTATAATCGAAACACCATATATTTT. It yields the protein CAISETYNRNTIYF.

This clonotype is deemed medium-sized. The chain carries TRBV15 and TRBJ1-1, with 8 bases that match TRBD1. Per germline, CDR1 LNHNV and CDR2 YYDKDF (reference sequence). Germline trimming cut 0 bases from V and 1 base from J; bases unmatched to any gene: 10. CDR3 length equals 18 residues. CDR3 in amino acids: CATSRDSGAGTGNTEAFF. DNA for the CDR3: TGTGCCACCAGCAGAGATTCAGGAGCCGGGACAGGGAACACTGAAGCTTTCTTT.

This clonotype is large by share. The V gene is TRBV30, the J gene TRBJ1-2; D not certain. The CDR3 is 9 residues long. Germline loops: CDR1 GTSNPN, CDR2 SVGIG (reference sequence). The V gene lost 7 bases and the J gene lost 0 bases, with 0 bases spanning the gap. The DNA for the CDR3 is TGTGCCTCTAACTATGGCTACACCTTC. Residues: CASNYGYTF.

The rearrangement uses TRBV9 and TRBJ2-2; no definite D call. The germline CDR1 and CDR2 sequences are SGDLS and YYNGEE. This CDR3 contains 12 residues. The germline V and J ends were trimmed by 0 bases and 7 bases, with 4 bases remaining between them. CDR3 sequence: CASSVVLGELFF. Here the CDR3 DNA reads TGTGCCAGCAGCGTAGTCCTCGGGGAGCTGTTTTTT.

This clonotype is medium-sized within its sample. CDR3 DNA sequence: TGTGCCAGCAGTTACGGGTCAGGGGTCGGCTACACCTTC. Translating gives CASSYGSGVGYTF. The chain has TRBV6-5 and TRBJ1-2; the D gene is possibly TRBD1 (6 bases). Germline V CDR1 and CDR2: MNHEY, SVGAGI. V shed 2 bases and J shed 8 bases, with 12 bases lying between them. This CDR3 has 13 amino acids.

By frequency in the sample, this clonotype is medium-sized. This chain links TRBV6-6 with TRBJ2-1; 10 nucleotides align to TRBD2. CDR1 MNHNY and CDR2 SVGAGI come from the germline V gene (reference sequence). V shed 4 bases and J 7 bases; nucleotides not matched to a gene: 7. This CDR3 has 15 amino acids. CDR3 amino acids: CASSSGGSGRNEQFF. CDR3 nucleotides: TGTGCCAGCAGTTCGGGGGGTAGCGGGAGGAATGAGCAGTTCTTC.

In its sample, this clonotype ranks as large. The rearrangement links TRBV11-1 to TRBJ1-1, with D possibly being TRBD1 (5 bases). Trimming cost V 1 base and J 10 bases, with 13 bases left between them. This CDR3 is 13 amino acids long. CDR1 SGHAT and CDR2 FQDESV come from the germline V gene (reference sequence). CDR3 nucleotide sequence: TGTGCCAGCAGCTTAGGCCAGGGTTCGGGAGCTTTCTTT. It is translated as CASSLGQGSGAFF.